These T cell receptor beta chains were read from a single sample in a study of blood T cell repertoires in COVID-19. Assay used: immunoSEQ multiplex PCR; TCRdb lists only in-frame clones, some missing. The sample lists roughly 230,000 clones; roughly 89% were seen once. Input material: peripheral blood. These receptors all stem from a woman aged 40 to 50 who had recovered from COVID-19. Each CDR3 is given with its conserved first and last residue. A D gene is named only where the DNA matches it firmly. Where a row states a size, it is once, few, many or the class of an expanded clone; other rows omit it.

clone_size	v_call	d_call	j_call	cdr3_aa	cdr3_nt
.	TRBV21-1	.	TRBJ1-2	CASRAQRDGYTF	TGTGCCAGCAGGGCTCAGAGGGATGGCTACACCTTC
.	TRBV7-9	TRBD1	TRBJ1-3	CASEGRDSGNTIYF	TGTGCCAGCGAAGGCCGGGACAGCGGAAACACCATATATTTT
.	TRBV24-1	TRBD2	TRBJ2-3	CATSDLPNLPWTSGKGAYTDTQYF	TGTGCCACCAGTGACCTTCCCAATCTCCCCTGGACTAGCGGGAAGGGGGCTTACACAGATACGCAGTATTTT
.	TRBV12-5	TRBD1	TRBJ1-6	CASGFGQGNSPLHF	TGTGCTAGTGGTTTTGGACAGGGGAATTCACCCCTCCACTTT
.	TRBV3-1/TRBV3-2	TRBD1	TRBJ2-1	CASSPHRTGKVDNEQFF	TGTGCCAGCAGCCCCCACCGGACAGGGAAGGTCGACAATGAGCAGTTCTTC
.	TRBV7-2	.	TRBJ2-7	CASSLQGFSYEQYF	TGTGCCAGCAGCTTACAGGGCTTCTCCTACGAGCAGTACTTC
.	TRBV11-2	TRBD2	TRBJ2-5	CASSSSGQYQETQYF	TGTGCCAGCAGCTCTAGCGGGCAGTACCAAGAGACCCAGTACTTC
once	TRBV11-2	TRBD1	TRBJ2-7	CASSLISGQGAYEQYF	TGTGCCAGCAGCTTAATTTCCGGACAGGGGGCCTACGAGCAGTACTTC
few	TRBV6-1	TRBD2	TRBJ2-2	CASSKGVGAGAGGELFF	TGTGCCAGCAGTAAAGGTGTTGGAGCGGGAGCGGGCGGGGAGCTGTTTTTT
.	TRBV6-5	TRBD2	TRBJ2-3	CASSRSGGGDTQYF	TGTGCCAGCAGCCGAAGCGGGGGGGGAGATACGCAGTATTTT
.	TRBV2	.	TRBJ1-5	CASDLTDSNQPQHF	TGTGCCTCCGACCTGACAGATAGCAATCAGCCCCAGCATTTT
.	TRBV28	.	TRBJ1-1	CASSLRRVNTEAFF	TGTGCCAGCAGCCTAAGGAGGGTTAACACTGAAGCTTTCTTT
.	TRBV6-1	TRBD2	TRBJ2-5	CASSEVAGGQLETQYF	TGTGCCAGCAGTGAAGTAGCGGGGGGGCAATTAGAGACCCAGTACTTC
.	TRBV24-1	.	TRBJ1-6	CATASVSYNSPLHF	TGTGCCACCGCTAGCGTGAGCTATAATTCACCCCTCCACTTT
.	TRBV2	.	TRBJ2-2	CASSESVGELFF	TGTGCCAGCAGTGAATCGGTTGGGGAGCTGTTTTTT
.	TRBV19	.	TRBJ1-2	CASSIDRSNYGYTF	TGTGCCAGTAGTATAGACAGATCTAACTATGGCTACACCTTC
.	TRBV7-3	.	TRBJ1-6	CASSPGGTYNSPLHF	TGTGCCAGCAGTCCGGGTGGAACCTATAATTCACCCCTCCACTTT
.	TRBV4-1	TRBD1	TRBJ1-5	CASSHRTGANQPQHF	TGCGCCAGCAGCCACCGGACAGGCGCCAATCAGCCCCAGCATTTT
.	TRBV6-5	.	TRBJ1-2	CASSSNTGTQGYTF	TGTGCCAGCAGTTCAAATACCGGGACACAGGGCTACACCTTC
.	TRBV9	.	TRBJ1-4	CASSSHDRNEKLFF	TGTGCCAGCAGTTCCCACGACAGGAATGAAAAACTGTTTTTT
.	TRBV19	.	TRBJ1-1	CASSNQGRTEAFF	TGTGCCAGTAGTAATCAGGGGCGGACTGAAGCTTTCTTT
.	TRBV11-2	TRBD1	TRBJ2-1	CASSPRQGFEYNEQFF	TGTGCCAGCAGCCCACGACAGGGGTTTGAGTACAATGAGCAGTTCTTC
.	TRBV5-4	TRBD2	TRBJ2-1	CASSFSGGNEQFF	TGTGCCAGCAGCTTTAGCGGGGGGAATGAGCAGTTCTTC
.	TRBV6-4	TRBD1	TRBJ2-1	CASSTGGAYNEQFF	TGTGCCAGCAGTACAGGGGGCGCGTACAATGAGCAGTTCTTC
once	TRBV30	.	TRBJ2-7	CAWSLGAWEQYF	TGTGCCTGGAGCCTGGGGGCCTGGGAGCAGTACTTC
.	TRBV2	.	TRBJ2-6	CATQDTGANVLTF	TGTGCCACCCAGGATACTGGGGCCAACGTCCTGACTTTC
.	TRBV3-1/TRBV3-2	.	TRBJ2-5	CASSRGPSTEETQYF	TGTGCTAGCAGCCGAGGCCCTAGCACCGAAGAGACCCAGTACTTC
.	TRBV2	TRBD1	TRBJ2-2	CASSDGRTGATGELFF	TGTGCCAGCAGTGATGGTAGGACAGGGGCCACCGGGGAGCTGTTTTTT
.	TRBV19	.	TRBJ1-5	CASSVMRVEPQHF	TGTGCCAGTAGTGTCATGAGAGTTGAGCCCCAGCATTTT
.	TRBV7-6	.	TRBJ2-7	CASSSLFGTYEQYF	TGTGCCAGCAGCTCCCTATTCGGGACATACGAGCAGTACTTC
.	TRBV5-4	.	TRBJ2-1	CASSLSLPGNEQFF	TGTGCCAGCAGCTTGTCCCTCCCCGGCAATGAGCAGTTCTTC
.	TRBV9	TRBD2	TRBJ2-7	CASSPGGAGRDEQYF	TGTGCCAGCAGCCCCGGGGGGGCTGGTCGAGACGAGCAGTACTTC
.	TRBV5-1	TRBD1	TRBJ1-4	CASSQDGTGNEKLFF	TGCGCCAGCAGCCAAGACGGGACAGGGAATGAAAAACTGTTTTTT
.	TRBV3-1/TRBV3-2	.	TRBJ1-1	CASSRTGPMNTEAFF	TGTGCCAGCAGCCGTACAGGGCCTATGAACACTGAAGCTTTCTTT
.	TRBV5-5	.	TRBJ1-1	CASSLEGGTLEAFF	TGTGCCAGCAGCTTGGAGGGGGGGACTCTTGAAGCTTTCTTT
once	TRBV7-8	.	TRBJ2-1	CASSVPGDWDEQFF	TGTGCCAGCAGCGTCCCGGGAGATTGGGATGAGCAGTTCTTC
.	TRBV27	TRBD1	TRBJ1-2	CASSRQGSNYGYTF	TGTGCCAGCAGCAGACAGGGGTCAAACTATGGCTACACCTTC
once	TRBV5-4	TRBD1	TRBJ1-3	CASSLTGVTGNTIYF	TGTGCCAGCAGCTTAACAGGGGTGACTGGAAACACCATATATTTT
.	TRBV6-5	TRBD1	TRBJ1-3	CASSSGTGGGNTIYF	TGTGCCAGCAGTTCCGGGACAGGGGGTGGAAACACCATATATTTT
.	TRBV2	.	TRBJ1-6	CASSTLGARHSPLHF	TGTGCCAGCAGTACCCTGGGGGCGAGGCATTCACCCCTCCACTTT
.	TRBV12-5	TRBD1	TRBJ1-2	CASGLGVRGRDYGYTF	TGTGCTAGTGGTTTGGGCGTGAGGGGGCGCGACTATGGCTACACCTTC
.	TRBV10-3	.	TRBJ1-2	CAITPAERQSYTF	TGTGCCATCACCCCGGCGGAGAGGCAGAGCTACACCTTC
.	TRBV5-3	.	TRBJ2-1	CARSFPLRGGGGINEQFF	TGTGCCAGAAGCTTTCCACTCCGCGGGGGCGGGGGTATTAATGAGCAGTTCTTC
.	TRBV5-4	.	TRBJ1-4	CASSFERSEKLFF	TGTGCCAGCAGCTTCGAGCGCAGTGAAAAACTGTTTTTT
.	TRBV5-4	TRBD1	TRBJ2-1	CASSSLDRDGEQFF	TGTGCCAGCAGCTCACTCGACAGGGATGGAGAGCAGTTCTTC